Shown below are 32 T cell receptor beta chains from a single sample sequenced in a study of cytomegalovirus exposure and HLA in healthy donors. The PCR employed 60 Vbeta primers together with 13 Jbeta primers. TCRdb's table, derived via immunoSEQ multiplex PCR, lists solely in-frame clones and lacks some. Of about 240,000 clones in the sample, around 81% were seen once. The sequenced sample consisted of PBMCs. All receptors come from a woman aged 60-75 years in good health and CMV-seropositive.

The chain has TRBV6-6 and TRBJ1-1; D not resolved. V was clipped by 2 bases and J by 1 base, with 8 bases between them. The V gene's germline CDR1 is MNHNY and CDR2 SVGAGI (reference sequence). There are 14 residues in the CDR3. The CDR3 loop is CASSYGEGNTEAFF. The CDR3 DNA follows: TGTGCCAGCAGTTACGGGGAGGGGAACACTGAAGCTTTCTTT.

The chain carries TRBV28 and TRBJ1-1, with D uncertain. The length of the CDR3 is 11 residues. Germline lookup yields CDR1 MDHEN and CDR2 SYDVKM. The V end was cut by 6 bases, the J end by 10 bases, with 12 bases between. CDR3: CASSTGSRAFF. The CDR3 DNA reads TGTGCCAGCAGCACGGGGAGTCGAGCTTTCTTT.

V is TRBV30 and J is TRBJ2-1; TRBD2 aligns across 15 bases. In germline, CDR1 is GTSNPN, CDR2 SVGIG (reference sequence). Trimming removed 2 bases from V and 9 bases from J; junction bases left unmatched: 8. The CDR3 totals 16 residues. The CDR3 reads CAWSTWTSGRGPEQFF. DNA of the CDR3: TGTGCCTGGAGTACATGGACTAGCGGGAGGGGTCCTGAGCAGTTCTTC.

V usage is TRBV9 and J usage is TRBJ2-7; 7 positions agree with TRBD1. Germline V gene lookup returns CDR1 SGDLS and CDR2 YYNGEE. V was clipped by 2 bases and J by 3 bases; unmatched bases: 8. The CDR3 has 15 residues. This chain's CDR3 is CASSVRDSPSYEQYF. Here the CDR3 DNA reads TGTGCCAGCAGCGTCCGGGACAGTCCAAGCTACGAGCAGTACTTC.

J is TRBJ2-7 and V is TRBV2; 11 bases are shared with TRBD2. This CDR3 has 15 residues. From germline, CDR1 is SNHLY and CDR2 FYNNEI. V gave up 4 bases and J gave up 3 bases; unmatched junction bases: 5. The CDR3 DNA follows: TGTGCCAGCAGTGGAGGGACTAGCGGTTTCTACGAGCAGTACTTC. It is translated as CASSGGTSGFYEQYF. Using reference TRBV2 and TRBJ2-7 for the parts outside the CDR3, the full variable domain is EPEVTQTPSHQVTQMGQEVILRCVPISNHLYFYWYRQILGQKVEFLVSFYNNEISEKSEIFDDQFSVERPDGSNFTLKIRSTKLEDSAMYFCASSGGTSGFYEQYFGPGTRLTVT.

The chain couples TRBV10-3 to TRBJ1-2, with D unclear. The CDR3 length is 13 residues. Looked up from germline, CDR1 is ENHRY and CDR2 is SYGVKD. Between the trimmed V and J ends, which lost 7 bases and 6 bases, there was a span of 15 bases. DNA for the CDR3: TGTGCCATCAAAACGGACGGGGAGGATGGCTACACCTTC. It yields the protein CAIKTDGEDGYTF.

This CDR3 is CASSFGRPDTQYF. As DNA, the CDR3 is TGTGCCAGCAGTTTTGGGAGACCAGATACGCAGTATTTT. The rearrangement links TRBV27 to TRBJ2-3, with a possible D match to TRBD2 (5 bases). V was shortened by 3 bases and J by 4 bases, with 8 bases between the two germline ends. This CDR3 is built from 13 residues. CDR1 MNHEY and CDR2 SMNVEV come from the germline V gene (reference sequence).

This clone was counted once. The chain is built from TRBV14 and TRBJ1-2; D is uncertain. V lost 0 bases and J 4 bases, leaving 9 bases between the germline ends. The germline V gene encodes CDR1 SGHDN and CDR2 FVKESK. CDR3 length: 14 amino acids. Here the CDR3 reads CASSQDQQTYGYTF. CDR3 coding DNA: TGTGCCAGCAGCCAAGATCAACAGACCTATGGCTACACCTTC. Filled out from reference TRBV14 and TRBJ1-2, the complete variable domain reads EAGVTQFPSHSVIEKGQTVTLRCDPISGHDNLYWYRRVMGKEIKFLLHFVKESKQDESGMPNNRFLAERTGGTYSTLKVQPAELEDSGVYFCASSQDQQTYGYTFGSGTRLTVV.

V usage is TRBV9 and J usage is TRBJ2-2, with unresolved D. Germline assignment: CDR1 SGDLS and CDR2 YYNGEE. This CDR3 contains 14 residues. Deletions cut 3 bases from V and 6 bases from J, with 12 bases between. Here the CDR3 reads CASSAETPAGELFF. CDR3 DNA sequence: TGTGCCAGCAGCGCCGAGACTCCGGCCGGGGAGCTGTTTTTT.

Points on this clone: Other nucleotide sequences from this sample produce the same CDR3. The rearrangement uses TRBV6-5 and TRBJ2-3, with D unresolved. The V and J ends lost 7 bases and 3 bases respectively, with 11 bases between them. CDR3 length equals 13 residues. The germline V gene has CDR1 MNHEY and CDR2 SVGAGI. CDR3 residues: CASTLPGTDTQYF. The CDR3 DNA reads as TGTGCCAGCACCCTCCCCGGGACAGATACGCAGTATTTT.

This chain connects TRBV30 to TRBJ2-2; TRBD1 matches at 9 bases. Trimming cost V 3 bases and J 5 bases; bases outside gene matches: 10. Germline V gene lookup returns CDR1 GTSNPN and CDR2 SVGIG (reference sequence). The CDR3 contains 16 residues. The CDR3 sequence is CAWRDRGHSRTGELFF. The CDR3 DNA reads TGTGCCTGGAGGGACAGGGGCCACTCGAGGACCGGGGAGCTGTTTTTT.

The rearrangement joins TRBV15 to TRBJ2-5, with TRBD1 identical over 9 bases. The trim removed 4 bases at V and 4 bases at J, leaving 7 bases unmatched. The V gene's germline CDR1 is LNHNV and CDR2 YYDKDF (reference sequence). CDR3 length: 15 amino acids. CDR3 in DNA: TGTGCCACCAGCACTCACCCGACAGGGGGAGAGACCCAGTACTTC. It codes for CATSTHPTGGETQYF.

The J gene is TRBJ2-1, the V gene TRBV2; weak D call: TRBD1 (7 bases). V was trimmed by 7 bases and J by 6 bases, leaving 13 bases between them. Germline V lookup: CDR1 SNHLY, CDR2 FYNNEI. The CDR3 has 13 amino acids. The CDR3 sequence: CASTGDRINEQFF. As DNA, the CDR3 is TGTGCCAGCACGGGGGACAGAATCAATGAGCAGTTCTTC.

This clone was seen a handful of times. This chain links TRBV29-1 with TRBJ1-1; 7 bases match TRBD1. The V and J ends lost 7 bases and 4 bases, in that order; junction bases with no gene match: 9. CDR3 length: 13 amino acids. Germline assignment: CDR1 SQVTM and CDR2 ANQGSEA. CDR3 sequence: CSGATGVGTEAFF. CDR3 in DNA: TGCAGCGGTGCCACAGGGGTCGGCACTGAAGCTTTCTTT.

The rearrangement uses TRBV28 and TRBJ2-2, with 7 bases aligning to TRBD1. Trimming cost V 5 bases and J 7 bases; bases outside gene matches: 7. CDR3 length: 14 residues. Germline loops: CDR1 MDHEN, CDR2 SYDVKM. CDR3 DNA sequence: TGTGCCAGCAGTCTTAACAGGGGCGTCGGGGAGCTGTTTTTT. Translated, it gives CASSLNRGVGELFF.

This rearrangement joins TRBV11-2 to TRBJ1-1, with D hard to call. The CDR3 length is 14 residues. V shed 0 bases and J shed 2 bases, with 7 bases lying between them. Germline V gene sequence: CDR1 SGHAT, CDR2 FQNNGV. CDR3 sequence reads: CASSLDLTNTEAFF. DNA of the CDR3: TGTGCCAGCAGCTTAGACCTAACTAACACTGAAGCTTTCTTT.

The CDR3 nucleotides read TGTGCCAGCTCACCCCGGGACAGATCACAGCCCCAGCATTTT. It codes for CASSPRDRSQPQHF. The V and J genes are TRBV18 and TRBJ1-5, with 7 bases matching TRBD1. CDR1 is KGHSH and CDR2 is LQKENI in the germline V gene. This CDR3 contains 14 residues. V was pared by 3 bases and J by 7 bases, with 6 bases of the junction left unmatched.

This clone was seen only a few times. The rearrangement links TRBV19 to TRBJ2-2; D not certain. Trimming pared 1 base from V and 2 bases from J, leaving 5 bases between. Looked up from germline, CDR1 is LNHDA and CDR2 is SQIVND (reference sequence). The CDR3 runs 14 residues. For the CDR3, the DNA is TGTGCCAGTAGTATAGGGCCTAACACCGGGGAGCTGTTTTTT. Translated, it gives CASSIGPNTGELFF. Variable domain in full (rest from reference TRBV19 and TRBJ2-2): DGGITQSPKYLFRKEGQNVTLSCEQNLNHDAMYWYRQDPGQGLRLIYYSQIVNDFQKGDIAEGYSVSREKKESFPLTVTSAQKNPTAFYLCASSIGPNTGELFFGEGSRLTVL.

The chain couples TRBV30 to TRBJ2-4; D gene uncertain. CDR1 is GTSNPN and CDR2 is SVGIG in the germline V gene (reference sequence). Trimming removed 2 bases from V and 0 bases from J, with 17 bases in between. The CDR3 runs to 17 residues. CDR3 loop: CAWSPKYGGLAKNIQYF. The DNA of the CDR3 is TGTGCCTGGAGTCCCAAATACGGTGGGCTAGCCAAAAACATTCAGTACTTC.

The J gene is TRBJ2-6, the V gene TRBV29-1; TRBD1 matches at 7 bases. The V and J ends lost 5 bases and 2 bases, in that order; junction bases with no gene match: 3. CDR1 and CDR2 from the germline V gene are SQVTM and ANQGSEA. There are 14 residues in the CDR3. In nucleotides, the CDR3 is TGCAGCGTTCTGACAGGGCCTGGGGCCAACGTCCTGACTTTC. Encoded protein: CSVLTGPGANVLTF.

This clone was recorded only once. The chain employs TRBV4-1 and TRBJ1-3; D is uncertain. Trimming pared 0 bases from V and 0 bases from J, leaving 12 bases between. This CDR3 region has 17 residues. The germline gives CDR1 MGHRA, CDR2 YSYEKL. CDR3 in DNA: TGCGCCAGCAGCCAAGAAGTTCGGTCATCCTCTGGAAACACCATATATTTT. It yields the protein CASSQEVRSSSGNTIYF.

The J gene is TRBJ1-1, the V gene TRBV5-4, with D uncertain. The CDR3 consists of 11 residues. Between the trimmed V and J ends, which lost 3 bases and 11 bases, there was a span of 11 bases. Germline values: CDR1 SGHNT, CDR2 YYREEE (reference sequence). CDR3 protein: CASSSATGAFF. The DNA of the CDR3 is TGTGCCAGCAGCTCGGCGACTGGGGCTTTCTTT.

As DNA, the CDR3 is TGTGCCATCAGTGGCCAGGGCGAGACCCAGTACTTC. Protein sequence: CAISGQGETQYF. The chain links TRBV10-3 to TRBJ2-5; D may be TRBD1 (5 bases). Germline-derived CDR1 and CDR2 are ENHRY and SYGVKD. V was pared by 4 bases and J by 5 bases, with 8 bases between. The CDR3 is made up of 12 amino acids.

This clone appeared once. The chain's CDR3 is CASSLWSYEQYF. In DNA form, the CDR3 reads TGTGCCAGCAGCTTATGGAGTTACGAGCAGTACTTC. The chain joins TRBV7-8 to TRBJ2-7; D gene ambiguous. The CDR3 has 12 residues. Per germline, CDR1 SGHVS and CDR2 FQNEAQ. The V end was cut by 2 bases, the J end by 4 bases, with 6 bases between.

A single count supports this clone. The V gene is TRBV18, the J gene TRBJ1-1; D is unresolved. This CDR3 spans 13 amino acids. CDR1 and CDR2 from the germline V gene are KGHSH and LQKENI. Trimming stripped 2 bases from V and 8 bases from J, with 12 bases between. Here the CDR3 reads CASSPSRSVEAFF. The CDR3 coding sequence is TGTGCCAGCTCACCAAGTCGATCAGTGGAAGCTTTCTTT.

The rearrangement uses TRBV9 and TRBJ1-3; TRBD1 might be the D (6 bases). Trimming pared 3 bases from V and 4 bases from J, leaving 17 bases between. Germline CDR1 reads SGDLS; CDR2 reads YYNGEE. The CDR3 contains 16 residues. The CDR3 DNA reads as TGTGCCAGCAGCGACGCTGCACAGGGTCTCGGAAACACCATATATTTT. Residues: CASSDAAQGLGNTIYF.

This clone was picked up a small number of times. The chain carries TRBV12-2 and TRBJ2-7; the table's D gene call, TRBD1, was not cross checked with the DNA. TRBV12-2 is a known pseudogene. This CDR3 has 15 amino acids. CDR3 in DNA: TGTGCAAGTCGCTTCGAGGGGGCCTTTACCTACGAGCAGTACTTC. Its translation: CASRFEGAFTYEQYF.

This clone occurred once. This chain joins TRBV30 and TRBJ1-2; TRBD1 is a possible D gene (6 bases). CDR1 and CDR2 from the germline V gene are GTSNPN and SVGIG (reference sequence). The CDR3 runs 14 residues. The V end lost 0 bases, the J end lost 7 bases, and 15 bases lay between the germline ends. The CDR3 spells CAWSVLYGQLGYTF. In nucleotides, the CDR3 is TGTGCCTGGAGTGTTCTTTACGGACAGCTTGGCTACACCTTC. The complete variable domain, with remaining parts taken from reference TRBV30 and TRBJ1-2, reads SQTIHQWPATLVQPVGSPLSLECTVEGTSNPNLYWYRQAAGRGLQLLFYSVGIGQISSEVPQNLSASRPQDRQFILSSKKLLLSDSGFYLCAWSVLYGQLGYTFGSGTRLTVV.

This clone has just a few counts. The chain links TRBV10-1 to TRBJ2-7; 8 nucleotides match TRBD1. Germline V gene sequence: CDR1 WNHNN, CDR2 SYGVQD (reference sequence). The CDR3 sequence is 16 residues long. V shed 10 bases, J shed 6 bases, and the junction held 20 bases outside the gene matches. DNA of the CDR3: TGCGCCAACCAGTCCGTGACCGGACAGGGCCCCCTCGAGCAGTACTTC. Protein: CANQSVTGQGPLEQYF.

The chain joins TRBV10-3 to TRBJ2-1; D gene ambiguous. The germline V and J ends were trimmed by 7 bases and 5 bases, with 15 bases remaining between them. Germline CDR1 reads ENHRY; CDR2 reads SYGVKD. The CDR3 length is 14 residues. For the CDR3, the DNA is TGTGCCATCATGTTTGCGGAGAGTGACAATGAGCAGTTCTTC. Amino acid sequence: CAIMFAESDNEQFF.

The rearrangement links TRBV20-1 to TRBJ1-1; D uncertain. CDR3 length: 11 residues. Germline V gene data show CDR1 as DFQATT and CDR2 as SNEGSKA (reference sequence). V was clipped by 7 bases and J by 4 bases, with 10 bases between them. The CDR3 nucleotides are TGCAGTGGACGGAGTAGCACTGAAGCTTTCTTT. Amino acids: CSGRSSTEAFF.

The CDR3 DNA reads TGCGCCAGCAGCGGGAGAGGGACAGAGGACGAGCAGTACTTC. It encodes CASSGRGTEDEQYF. This chain connects TRBV5-1 to TRBJ2-7; 7 bases align to TRBD1. Trimming took 4 bases from V and 5 from J; bases not matched to a gene: 9. The CDR3 has 14 residues. Germline V CDR1 and CDR2: SGHRS, YFSETQ.